The present T cell receptor beta chain was sequenced within a study of cytomegalovirus exposure and HLA in healthy donors. Primers for the PCR totalled 60 Vbeta and 13 Jbeta. The method was immunoSEQ multiplex PCR; TCRdb's version includes in-frame clones alone and lacks a portion of them. The data show about 130,000 clones, 77% seen once. This sequence originates from a male donor in good health and CMV-seropositive. The sequencing sample was made of PBMCs.

CDR3 protein: CASSPTAVLPSPLHF. Written as DNA, the CDR3 is TGTGCCAGCAGCCCGACAGCAGTCCTCCCTTCACCCCTCCACTTT. This sequence joins TRBV6-1 and TRBJ1-6; TRBD1 is a possible D gene (5 bases). CDR3 length: 15 amino acids. V was cut by 6 bases and J by 9 bases, with 18 bases left in between. Germline lookup yields CDR1 MNHNS and CDR2 SASEGT.